Following are 24 T cell receptor beta chains from one sample sequenced in a study of beta chain features in type 1 diabetes. cDNA synthesis used the whole RNA isolate, giving expressed TCRB sequences. TCRdb keeps only in-frame clones here, not all; method: immunoSEQ multiplex PCR. The sample includes around 500,000 clones, 9.5% to 12% seen only once; the top ten take approximately 0.05%. The sample taken for sequencing was naive CD4+ T cells from blood. Receptor source: a woman aged 18-35 years in good health.

This clone was seen a handful of times. This chain connects TRBV7-9 to TRBJ2-7; 7 bases fit TRBD2. The V and J ends lost 0 bases and 2 bases, in that order; junction bases with no gene match: 1. Germline V lookup: CDR1 SEHNR, CDR2 FQNEAQ (reference sequence). The CDR3 totals 14 residues. The CDR3 region has the DNA TGTGCCAGCAGCTTAGCGGGAGGGACCTACGAGCAGTACTTC. This encodes CASSLAGGTYEQYF. The variable domain in full, completed from reference TRBV7-9 and TRBJ2-7, reads DTGVSQNPRHKITKRGQNVTFRCDPISEHNRLYWYRQTLGQGPEFLTYFQNEAQLEKSRLLSDRFSAERPKGSFSTLEIQRTEQGDSAMYLCASSLAGGTYEQYFGPGTRLTVT.

The genes are TRBV4-2 and TRBJ1-1, with 7 positions matching TRBD1. The CDR3 covers 14 residues. Unmatched junction bases numbered 8, after V lost 6 bases and J lost 4 bases. Germline V CDR1 and CDR2: LGHNA, YNFKEQ. The CDR3 DNA sequence: TGTGCCAGCAGACGCGGAGGGGGCGTCACTGAAGCTTTCTTT. It yields the protein CASRRGGGVTEAFF.

This clone was recorded a few times. V is TRBV29-1 and J is TRBJ1-2, with D maybe TRBD1 (5 bases). The CDR3 sequence is 14 residues long. Germline V gene sequence: CDR1 SQVTM, CDR2 ANQGSEA. With 0 bases removed from V and 2 bases from J, the gap between germline ends came to 10 bases. CDR3 residues: CSVEDADTNYGYTF. CDR3 nucleotide sequence: TGCAGCGTTGAAGACGCGGACACAAACTATGGCTACACCTTC.

The J gene is TRBJ2-5, the V gene TRBV5-1, with 10 bases lining up with TRBD2. The V and J ends lost 1 base and 2 bases, in that order; junction bases with no gene match: 5. Germline assignment: CDR1 SGHRS and CDR2 YFSETQ. CDR3 length equals 16 residues. The CDR3, as DNA: TGCGCCAGCAGCTTGCGGACTAGCGGACCACAAGAGACCCAGTACTTC. This sequence encodes CASSLRTSGPQETQYF.

This clone occurred a few times. The rearrangement uses TRBV7-2 and TRBJ1-1, with TRBD1 matching over 9 bases. CDR3 length: 14 amino acids. J gave up 5 bases and V 5 bases, and 6 bases lay outside the gene matches. Germline V lookup: CDR1 SGHTA, CDR2 FQGNSA. In nucleotides, the CDR3 is TGTGCCAGCAGCCCACAGGGGGCGAAGACTGAAGCTTTCTTT. Translation: CASSPQGAKTEAFF.

This rearrangement joins TRBV25-1 to TRBJ1-5; the D gene is possibly TRBD1 (5 bases). Germline CDR1 is MGHDK and CDR2 is SYGVNS. V lost 6 bases and J 5 bases, leaving 17 bases between the germline ends. The CDR3 sequence is 15 residues long. The CDR3 sequence: CASRRAGPGDQPQHF. For the CDR3, the DNA is TGTGCCAGCAGGCGGGCAGGGCCGGGGGATCAGCCCCAGCATTTT.

This clone was observed a few times. The chain couples TRBV2 to TRBJ2-2; D may be TRBD2 (5 bases). Trimming shortened V by 5 bases and J by 7 bases, and 14 bases separated the two germline ends. CDR3 length: 14 residues. Germline V lookup: CDR1 SNHLY, CDR2 FYNNEI. CDR3 sequence (DNA): TGTGCCAGCAGTCTAGCTCTCCGCAACGGGGAGCTGTTTTTT. It specifies CASSLALRNGELFF.

This clone was seen a handful of times. The rearrangement links TRBV7-3 to TRBJ1-1; no clear D. Between the trimmed V and J ends, which lost 4 bases and 1 base, there was a span of 7 bases. Germline V gives CDR1 SGHTA, CDR2 FQGTGA. The CDR3 totals 13 residues. The CDR3 protein is CASSYQRNTEAFF. CDR3 in DNA: TGTGCCAGCAGCTATCAGAGGAACACTGAAGCTTTCTTT.

This clone was counted a few times. V and J are TRBV11-3 and TRBJ1-4, with D tentatively TRBD1 (6 bases). V lost 5 bases and J lost 0, with 10 bases in between. The V gene's germline CDR1 is SGHNT and CDR2 YENEEA. This CDR3 spans 15 amino acids. The DNA of the CDR3 is TGTGCCAGCAGCCGCGGGGGCTCAACTAATGAAAAACTGTTTTTT. Translation: CASSRGGSTNEKLFF.

This chain joins TRBV9 and TRBJ2-1; 10 bases line up with TRBD2. Germline V lookup: CDR1 SGDLS, CDR2 YYNGEE. Trimming at V came to 0 bases and at J to 6 bases, leaving 3 bases not matched to a gene. The CDR3 runs 15 residues. The CDR3 bases are TGTGCCAGCAGCGTAGAGACTAGCGGGTTCAATGAGCAGTTCTTC. Its protein product is CASSVETSGFNEQFF.

J is TRBJ2-1 and V is TRBV7-7, with 8 bases that match TRBD2. Germline values: CDR1 SSHAT, CDR2 FNYEAQ (reference sequence). The CDR3 totals 12 residues. V lost 5 bases and J lost 13; bases outside the gene matches: 7. The CDR3 loop reads CASSPTSGPQFF. The CDR3 DNA sequence: TGTGCCAGCAGCCCCACTAGCGGTCCTCAGTTCTTC.

In its sample, this clone was seen a few times. The gene calls are TRBV6-1 and TRBJ2-5; D ambiguous. The length of the CDR3 is 12 residues. V lost 2 bases, J lost 5 bases, and 6 bases lay in between. CDR1 and CDR2 (germline): MNHNS, SASEGT. The CDR3 loop is CASSELGETQYF. The CDR3 region has the DNA TGTGCCAGCAGTGAACTAGGGGAGACCCAGTACTTC.

The chain employs TRBV9 and TRBJ2-3, with D tentatively TRBD1 or TRBD2 (6 bases each). V shed 2 bases and J shed 4 bases, with 14 bases lying between them. The CDR3 has 15 residues. Germline V CDR1 and CDR2: SGDLS, YYNGEE. The CDR3 nucleotides read TGTGCCAGCAGCGTGCACGGGGGCGCGGCAGATACGCAGTATTTT. Its translation: CASSVHGGAADTQYF.

The gene calls are TRBV10-3 and TRBJ2-7; the D gene is possibly TRBD1 (6 bases). Trimming pared 9 bases from V and 0 bases from J, leaving 12 bases between. Germline V gene sequence: CDR1 ENHRY, CDR2 SYGVKD. The CDR3 consists of 13 residues. CDR3 sequence reads: CAIQQGGSYEQYF. The CDR3 DNA follows: TGTGCCATACAACAGGGCGGCTCCTACGAGCAGTACTTC.

The chain links TRBV6-1 to TRBJ1-1, with D unclear. Germline V lookup: CDR1 MNHNS, CDR2 SASEGT. CDR3 length: 13 residues. Trimming took off 5 bases at V and 1 base at J, with 8 bases between the two ends. The CDR3: CASSFSQNTEAFF. CDR3 DNA: TGTGCCAGCAGTTTTAGCCAGAACACTGAAGCTTTCTTT.

The chain carries TRBV29-1 and TRBJ1-2, with D possibly TRBD1 on 5 matching bases. V lost 7 bases and J 2 bases, leaving 11 bases between the germline ends. This CDR3 region has 12 residues. CDR1 and CDR2 (germline): SQVTM, ANQGSEA. The CDR3 loop is CSAGDWNYGYTF. Here the CDR3 DNA reads TGCAGCGCCGGGGACTGGAACTATGGCTACACCTTC.

The genes are TRBV7-2 and TRBJ2-5; D possibly corresponds to TRBD1 (5 bases). Trimming removed 5 bases from V and 4 bases from J, with 14 bases in between. This CDR3 spans 14 amino acids. CDR1 SGHTA and CDR2 FQGNSA come from the germline V gene. Here the CDR3 reads CASSPHQQGETQYF. CDR3 nucleotide sequence: TGTGCCAGCAGCCCCCATCAGCAGGGAGAGACCCAGTACTTC.

This clone came up a few times. V usage is TRBV4-2 and J usage is TRBJ2-3, with TRBD2 matching 13 bases. The length of the CDR3 is 16 residues. Looked up from germline, CDR1 is LGHNA and CDR2 is YNFKEQ. The V and J ends lost 1 base and 6 bases, in that order; junction bases with no gene match: 4. DNA for the CDR3: TGTGCCAGCAGCCAAGGAGGGACTAGCGGGATGGATACGCAGTATTTT. It codes for CASSQGGTSGMDTQYF.

For this clone: Other DNA sequences in this sample translate to the same CDR3. The chain is built from TRBV18 and TRBJ1-1; D uncertain. Germline V gene lookup returns CDR1 KGHSH and CDR2 LQKENI. This CDR3 comprises 13 residues. Trimming took 3 bases from V and 1 from J, leaving 6 bases between them. CDR3 sequence: CASSPNGNTEAFF. Written as DNA, the CDR3 is TGTGCCAGCTCACCTAACGGGAACACTGAAGCTTTCTTT.

This clone showed up just a few times. V is TRBV29-1 and J is TRBJ2-1; TRBD2 aligns across 11 bases. V lost 1 base, J lost 9 bases, and 8 bases stayed unmatched. Germline CDR1 is SQVTM and CDR2 is ANQGSEA. The CDR3 is made up of 15 amino acids. The CDR3 is CSVEASSGGKVEQFF. In nucleotides, the CDR3 is TGCAGCGTTGAAGCGTCTAGCGGGGGGAAGGTTGAGCAGTTCTTC.

This clone appeared a few times. The rearrangement links TRBV7-9 to TRBJ2-3, with D possibly matching TRBD2 (6 bases). CDR3 length equals 13 residues. V dropped 5 bases and J dropped 8 bases, with 14 bases sitting between them. From germline, CDR1 is SEHNR and CDR2 FQNEAQ (reference sequence). CDR3 sequence reads: CASSLISEGTQYF. The CDR3 DNA sequence: TGTGCCAGCAGCCTAATCTCGGAGGGTACGCAGTATTTT. Based on the CDR3 plus reference TRBV7-9 and TRBJ2-3, the full variable domain is DTGVSQNPRHKITKRGQNVTFRCDPISEHNRLYWYRQTLGQGPEFLTYFQNEAQLEKSRLLSDRFSAERPKGSFSTLEIQRTEQGDSAMYLCASSLISEGTQYFGPGTRLTVL.

This clone appeared a few times. The genes are TRBV2 and TRBJ1-5; 10 bases fit TRBD1. Trimming removed 2 bases from V and 5 bases from J; junction bases left unmatched: 9. The germline V gene encodes CDR1 SNHLY and CDR2 FYNNEI. This CDR3 comprises 17 residues. The CDR3 DNA reads TGTGCCAGCAGTGAACGACAGGGGGCTGTAATACATCAGCCCCAGCATTTT. This encodes CASSERQGAVIHQPQHF.

The chain carries TRBV7-8 and TRBJ2-5; D is possibly TRBD2 (5 bases). CDR1 SGHVS and CDR2 FQNEAQ come from the germline V gene. V shed 5 bases and J shed 5 bases, with 18 bases lying between them. The CDR3 is 15 residues long. CDR3 sequence reads: CASSPIRGIRETQYF. CDR3 nucleotide sequence: TGTGCCAGCAGCCCCATTCGGGGTATACGGGAGACCCAGTACTTC. Full variable domain (rest looked up from reference TRBV7-8 and TRBJ2-5): GAGVSQSPRYKVAKRGQDVALRCDPISGHVSLFWYQQALGQGPEFLTYFQNEAQLDKSGLPSDRFFAERPEGSVSTLKIQRTQQEDSAVYLCASSPIRGIRETQYFGPGTRLLVL.

This clone was seen a few times. The chain joins TRBV5-6 to TRBJ2-1, with 7 bases that match TRBD2. V lost 1 base and J lost 5; bases outside the gene matches: 9. This CDR3 comprises 16 residues. Germline V lookup: CDR1 SGHDT, CDR2 YYEEEE. CDR3: CASSLSRGGGNNEQFF. The CDR3 DNA follows: TGTGCCAGCAGCTTGTCTCGTGGCGGGGGAAACAATGAGCAGTTCTTC.